This is a list of T cell receptor beta chains from one sample in a study of cytomegalovirus exposure and HLA in healthy donors. The repertoire was sequenced with immunoSEQ multiplex PCR; TCRdb's copy has only in-frame clones and lacks some. The data hold about 93,000 clones, with 70% to 85% observed a single time. Sequencing used PBMCs. The source of these receptors is a man aged 50-60 years in good health and CMV-seronegative. Each CDR3 is given with its conserved first and last residue. D genes are given only for firm matches. A row's size may be missing; if present it is once, few, many or a size class.

CDR3 protein: CASSLTGRETTYYGYTF; CDR3 DNA: TGTGCCAGCAGTTTGACCGGGAGGGAAACGACCTACTATGGCTACACCTTC; V gene: TRBV28; D gene: NA; J gene: TRBJ1-2; clone size: NA
CDR3 protein: CASSQRQGNIQYF; CDR3 DNA: TGCGCCAGCAGCCAGAGACAGGGTAACATTCAGTACTTC; V gene: TRBV4-3; D gene: TRBD1; J gene: TRBJ2-4; clone size: once
CDR3 protein: CASSLSSYPGTEAFF; CDR3 DNA: TGCGCCAGCAGCTTGAGTTCTTACCCAGGCACTGAAGCTTTCTTT; V gene: TRBV5-1; D gene: NA; J gene: TRBJ1-1; clone size: NA
CDR3 protein: CASSWTGAGEEKLFF; CDR3 DNA: TGTGCCAGCAGTTGGACAGGGGCCGGAGAAGAAAAACTGTTTTTT; V gene: TRBV11-1; D gene: TRBD1; J gene: TRBJ1-4; clone size: NA
CDR3 protein: CASSLRQGNEAFF; CDR3 DNA: TGTGCCAGCAGCTTAAGACAGGGGAATGAAGCTTTCTTT; V gene: TRBV7-2; D gene: TRBD1; J gene: TRBJ1-1; clone size: NA
CDR3 protein: CAISPGSSQETQYF; CDR3 DNA: TGTGCCATCAGTCCAGGGTCGTCCCAAGAGACCCAGTACTTC; V gene: TRBV10-3; D gene: NA; J gene: TRBJ2-5; clone size: once
CDR3 protein: CASSPSQGPYEQYF; CDR3 DNA: TGTGCCAGCAGCCCCTCACAGGGACCCTACGAGCAGTACTTC; V gene: TRBV7-8; D gene: NA; J gene: TRBJ2-7; clone size: NA
CDR3 protein: CASSPGDRAVMLETQYF; CDR3 DNA: TGTGCCAGCAGCCCAGGGGACAGGGCAGTGATGTTAGAGACCCAGTACTTC; V gene: TRBV11-2; D gene: TRBD1; J gene: TRBJ2-5; clone size: NA
CDR3 protein: CASGRDSYEQYF; CDR3 DNA: TGTGCCAGCGGGCGGGACTCCTACGAGCAGTACTTC; V gene: TRBV7-9; D gene: NA; J gene: TRBJ2-7; clone size: NA
CDR3 protein: CSVDRGGTDTQYF; CDR3 DNA: TGCAGCGTGGATAGGGGTGGCACAGATACGCAGTATTTT; V gene: TRBV29-1; D gene: NA; J gene: TRBJ2-3; clone size: NA
CDR3 protein: CASSFRGALHGYTF; CDR3 DNA: TGTGCCAGCAGTTTTCGGGGGGCTCTACATGGCTACACCTTC; V gene: TRBV6-5; D gene: NA; J gene: TRBJ1-2; clone size: NA
CDR3 protein: CATRVGAERTDTQYF; CDR3 DNA: TGTGCCACCCGGGTGGGAGCGGAACGCACAGATACGCAGTATTTT; V gene: TRBV10-3; D gene: NA; J gene: TRBJ2-3; clone size: NA
CDR3 protein: CASSLPGTALDTGELFF; CDR3 DNA: TGCGCCAGCAGCTTACCCGGGACAGCTTTGGACACCGGGGAGCTGTTTTTT; V gene: TRBV5-1; D gene: TRBD1; J gene: TRBJ2-2; clone size: NA
CDR3 protein: CASSLMGLNYGYTF; CDR3 DNA: TGTGCCAGCAGTTTAATGGGGCTTAACTATGGCTACACCTTC; V gene: TRBV28; D gene: NA; J gene: TRBJ1-2; clone size: once
CDR3 protein: CASSLTANTEAFF; CDR3 DNA: TGTGCCAGCAGTTTGACAGCCAACACTGAAGCTTTCTTT; V gene: TRBV28; D gene: NA; J gene: TRBJ1-1; clone size: few
CDR3 protein: CAIRGQGNYGYTF; CDR3 DNA: TGTGCCATCAGGGGACAGGGGAACTATGGCTACACCTTC; V gene: TRBV10-3; D gene: TRBD1; J gene: TRBJ1-2; clone size: NA
CDR3 protein: CAWSEWTAAQPQHF; CDR3 DNA: TGTGCCTGGAGTGAATGGACAGCCGCCCAGCCCCAGCATTTT; V gene: TRBV30; D gene: NA; J gene: TRBJ1-5; clone size: NA
CDR3 protein: CASSRTDRGWTGELFF; CDR3 DNA: TGTGCCAGCAGCCGAACCGACAGGGGGTGGACCGGGGAGCTGTTTTTT; V gene: TRBV9; D gene: TRBD1; J gene: TRBJ2-2; clone size: NA
CDR3 protein: CASSVGAGGGTDTQYF; CDR3 DNA: TGTGCCAGCAGCGTAGGGGCGGGAGGGGGCACAGATACGCAGTATTTT; V gene: TRBV7-2; D gene: TRBD2; J gene: TRBJ2-3; clone size: few
CDR3 protein: CASSYPGGRTEAFF; CDR3 DNA: TGTGCCAGCAGTTACCCAGGGGGCCGGACTGAAGCTTTCTTT; V gene: TRBV28; D gene: TRBD1; J gene: TRBJ1-1; clone size: once
CDR3 protein: CASSERGTEAFF; CDR3 DNA: TGTGCCAGCAGTGAACGGGGCACTGAAGCTTTCTTT; V gene: TRBV2; D gene: NA; J gene: TRBJ1-1; clone size: medium-sized
CDR3 protein: CSASSKIYNEQFF; CDR3 DNA: TGCAGCGCATCTAGTAAGATTTACAATGAGCAGTTCTTC; V gene: TRBV29-1; D gene: NA; J gene: TRBJ2-1; clone size: NA
CDR3 protein: CASRGGVSSNYGYTF; CDR3 DNA: TGTGCCAGCAGGGGAGGGGTCAGCTCTAACTATGGCTACACCTTC; V gene: TRBV27; D gene: NA; J gene: TRBJ1-2; clone size: NA
CDR3 protein: CASSMGDRLHF; CDR3 DNA: TGTGCCAGTAGTATGGGAGACCGCTTGCATTTT; V gene: TRBV19; D gene: NA; J gene: TRBJ1-5; clone size: NA
CDR3 protein: CASSQSPSGTPNTGELFF; CDR3 DNA: TGCGCCAGCAGCCAATCCCCTAGCGGGACCCCGAACACCGGGGAGCTGTTTTTT; V gene: TRBV5-1; D gene: TRBD2; J gene: TRBJ2-2; clone size: NA
CDR3 protein: CASSLTGANQPQHF; CDR3 DNA: TGTGCCAGCAGCTTGACAGGGGCCAATCAGCCCCAGCATTTT; V gene: TRBV7-9; D gene: TRBD1; J gene: TRBJ1-5; clone size: few